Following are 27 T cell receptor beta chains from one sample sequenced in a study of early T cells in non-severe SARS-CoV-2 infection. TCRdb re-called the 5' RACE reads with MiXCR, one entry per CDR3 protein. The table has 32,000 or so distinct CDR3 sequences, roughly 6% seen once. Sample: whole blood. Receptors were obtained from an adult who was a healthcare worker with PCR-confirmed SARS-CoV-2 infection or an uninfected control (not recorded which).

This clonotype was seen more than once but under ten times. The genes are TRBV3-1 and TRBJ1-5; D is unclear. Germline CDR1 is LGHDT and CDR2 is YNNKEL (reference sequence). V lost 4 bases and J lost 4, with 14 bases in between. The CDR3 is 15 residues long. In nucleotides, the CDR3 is TGTGCCAGCAGCCCCGCGGGGTCCCTAAATCAGCCCCAGCATTTT. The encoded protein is CASSPAGSLNQPQHF.

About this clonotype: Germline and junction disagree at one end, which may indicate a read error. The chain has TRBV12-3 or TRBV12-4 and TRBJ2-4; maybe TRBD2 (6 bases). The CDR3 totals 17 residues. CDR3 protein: CASSPTPGLGAKNFQYF. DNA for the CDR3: TGTGCCAGCAGTCCGACGCCGGGACTCGGAGCCAAAAACTTTCAGTACTTC.

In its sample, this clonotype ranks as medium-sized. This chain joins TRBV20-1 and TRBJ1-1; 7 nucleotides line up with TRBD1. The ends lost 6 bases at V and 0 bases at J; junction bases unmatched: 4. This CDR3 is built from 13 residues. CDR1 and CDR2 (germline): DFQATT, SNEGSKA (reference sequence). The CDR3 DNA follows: TGCAGTGCAAGGACAGGCTTGAACACTGAAGCTTTCTTT. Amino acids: CSARTGLNTEAFF.

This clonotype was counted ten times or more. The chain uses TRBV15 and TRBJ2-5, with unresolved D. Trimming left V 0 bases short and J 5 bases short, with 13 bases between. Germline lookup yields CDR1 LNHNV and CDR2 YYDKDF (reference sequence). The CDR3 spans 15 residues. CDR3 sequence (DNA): TGTGCCACCAGCAGAGATCGGGCATCTGGGGAGACCCAGTACTTC. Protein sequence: CATSRDRASGETQYF. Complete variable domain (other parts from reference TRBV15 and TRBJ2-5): DAMVIQNPRYQVTQFGKPVTLSCSQTLNHNVMYWYQQKSSQAPKLLFHYYDKDFNNEADTPDNFQSRRPNTSFCFLDIRSPGLGDTAMYLCATSRDRASGETQYFGPGTRLLVL.

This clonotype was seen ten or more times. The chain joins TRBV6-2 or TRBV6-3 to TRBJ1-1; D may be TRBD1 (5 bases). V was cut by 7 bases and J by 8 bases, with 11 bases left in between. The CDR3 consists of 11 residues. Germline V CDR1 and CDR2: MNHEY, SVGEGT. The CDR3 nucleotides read TGTGCCAGCACTTTGGGGGGAGAAGCTTTCTTT. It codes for CASTLGGEAFF.

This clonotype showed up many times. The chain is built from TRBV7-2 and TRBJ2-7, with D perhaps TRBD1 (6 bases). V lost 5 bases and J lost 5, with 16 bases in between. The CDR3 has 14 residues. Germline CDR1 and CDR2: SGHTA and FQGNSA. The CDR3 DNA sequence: TGTGCCAGCAGCCCACAGGGTTTCATACACGAGCAGTACTTC. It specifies CASSPQGFIHEQYF.

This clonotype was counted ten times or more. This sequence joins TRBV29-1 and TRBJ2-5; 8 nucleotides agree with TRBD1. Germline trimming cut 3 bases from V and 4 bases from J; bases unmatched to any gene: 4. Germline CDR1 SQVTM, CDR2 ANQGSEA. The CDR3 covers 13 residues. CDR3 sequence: CSVETGDTETQYF. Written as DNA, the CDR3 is TGCAGCGTTGAGACAGGGGATACAGAGACCCAGTACTTC.

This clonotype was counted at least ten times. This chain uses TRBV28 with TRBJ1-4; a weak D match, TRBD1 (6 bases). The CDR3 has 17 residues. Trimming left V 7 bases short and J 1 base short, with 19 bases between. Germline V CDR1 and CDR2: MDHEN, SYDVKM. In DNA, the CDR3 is TGTGCCAGCATTCCTGCGGGGGGCGGGAGAACTAATGAAAAACTGTTTTTT. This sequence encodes CASIPAGGGRTNEKLFF. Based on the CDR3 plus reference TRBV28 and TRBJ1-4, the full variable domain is DVKVTQSSRYLVKRTGEKVFLECVQDMDHENMFWYRQDPGLGLRLIYFSYDVKMKEKGDIPEGYSVSREKKERFSLILESASTNQTSMYLCASIPAGGGRTNEKLFFGSGTQLSVL.

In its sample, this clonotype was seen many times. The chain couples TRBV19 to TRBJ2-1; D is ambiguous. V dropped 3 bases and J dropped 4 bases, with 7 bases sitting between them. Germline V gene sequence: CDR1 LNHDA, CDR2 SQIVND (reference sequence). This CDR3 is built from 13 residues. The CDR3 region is CASSIPPYNEQFF. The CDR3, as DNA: TGTGCCAGTAGTATCCCCCCTTACAATGAGCAGTTCTTC.

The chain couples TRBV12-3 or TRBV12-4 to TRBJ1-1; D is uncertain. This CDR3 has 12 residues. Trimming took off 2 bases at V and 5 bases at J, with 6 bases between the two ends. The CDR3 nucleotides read TGTGCCAGCAGTTTATTGGGGACTGAAGCTTTCTTT. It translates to CASSLLGTEAFF.

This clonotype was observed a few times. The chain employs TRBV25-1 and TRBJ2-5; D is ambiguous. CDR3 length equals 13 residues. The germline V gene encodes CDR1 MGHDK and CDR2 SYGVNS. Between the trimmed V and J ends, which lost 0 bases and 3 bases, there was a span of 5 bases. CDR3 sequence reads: CASSEYYEETQYF. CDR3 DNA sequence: TGTGCCAGCAGTGAATACTACGAAGAGACCCAGTACTTC.

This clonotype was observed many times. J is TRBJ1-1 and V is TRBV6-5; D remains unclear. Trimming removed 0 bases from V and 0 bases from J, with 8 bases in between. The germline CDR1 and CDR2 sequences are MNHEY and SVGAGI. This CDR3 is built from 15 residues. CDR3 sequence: CASSYSPGMNTEAFF. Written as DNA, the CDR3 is TGTGCCAGCAGTTACTCTCCAGGTATGAACACTGAAGCTTTCTTT.

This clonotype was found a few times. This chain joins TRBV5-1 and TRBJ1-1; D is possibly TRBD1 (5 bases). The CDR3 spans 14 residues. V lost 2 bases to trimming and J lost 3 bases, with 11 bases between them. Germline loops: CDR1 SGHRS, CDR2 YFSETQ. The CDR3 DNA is TGCGCCAGCAGCTTTTACGGCAGGGACACTGAAGCTTTCTTT. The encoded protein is CASSFYGRDTEAFF.

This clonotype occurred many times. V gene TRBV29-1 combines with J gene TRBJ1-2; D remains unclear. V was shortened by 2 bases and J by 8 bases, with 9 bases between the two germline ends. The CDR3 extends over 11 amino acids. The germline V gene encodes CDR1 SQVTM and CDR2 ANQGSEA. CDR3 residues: CSVERGLGYTF. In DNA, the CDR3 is TGCAGCGTTGAAAGAGGGTTGGGCTACACCTTC.

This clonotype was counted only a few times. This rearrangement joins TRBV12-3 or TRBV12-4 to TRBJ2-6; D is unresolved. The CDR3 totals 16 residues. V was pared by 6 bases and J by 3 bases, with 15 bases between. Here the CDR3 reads CASSTIGRFGANVLTF. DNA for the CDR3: TGTGCCAGCAGCACAATAGGGCGCTTTGGGGCCAACGTCCTGACTTTC.

Written as DNA, the CDR3 is TGTGCCAGCAGCCAAGATAGCAATTACGAGCAGTACTTC. Translated: CASSQDSNYEQYF. The chain is built from TRBV3-1 and TRBJ2-7; no reliable D call. CDR1 is LGHDT and CDR2 is YNNKEL in the germline V gene (reference sequence). V lost 0 bases and J lost 4, with 7 bases in between. CDR3 length equals 13 residues.

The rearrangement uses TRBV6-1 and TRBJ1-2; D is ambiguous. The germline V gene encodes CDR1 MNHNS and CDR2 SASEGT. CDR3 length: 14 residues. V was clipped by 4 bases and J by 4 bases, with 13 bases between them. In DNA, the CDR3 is TGTGCCAGCAGTGGTCGGACCATTATCTATGGCTACACCTTC. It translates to CASSGRTIIYGYTF.

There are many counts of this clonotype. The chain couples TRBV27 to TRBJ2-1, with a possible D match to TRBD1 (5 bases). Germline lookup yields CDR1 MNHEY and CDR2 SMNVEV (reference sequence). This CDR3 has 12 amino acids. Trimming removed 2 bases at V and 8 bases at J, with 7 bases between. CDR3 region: CASSLLGDEQFF. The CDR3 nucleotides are TGTGCCAGCAGTTTACTAGGGGATGAGCAGTTCTTC.

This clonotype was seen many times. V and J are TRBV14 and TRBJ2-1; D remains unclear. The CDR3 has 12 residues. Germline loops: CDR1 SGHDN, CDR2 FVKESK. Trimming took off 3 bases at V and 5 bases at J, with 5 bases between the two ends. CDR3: CASSHRDNEQFF. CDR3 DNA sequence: TGTGCCAGCAGCCATCGGGACAATGAGCAGTTCTTC.

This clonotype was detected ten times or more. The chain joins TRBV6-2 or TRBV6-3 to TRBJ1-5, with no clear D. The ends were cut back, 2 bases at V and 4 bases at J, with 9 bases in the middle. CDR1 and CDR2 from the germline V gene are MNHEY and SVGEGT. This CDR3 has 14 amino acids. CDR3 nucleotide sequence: TGTGCCAGCAGTTACGCGACCGAAAATCAGCCCCAGCATTTT. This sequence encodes CASSYATENQPQHF.

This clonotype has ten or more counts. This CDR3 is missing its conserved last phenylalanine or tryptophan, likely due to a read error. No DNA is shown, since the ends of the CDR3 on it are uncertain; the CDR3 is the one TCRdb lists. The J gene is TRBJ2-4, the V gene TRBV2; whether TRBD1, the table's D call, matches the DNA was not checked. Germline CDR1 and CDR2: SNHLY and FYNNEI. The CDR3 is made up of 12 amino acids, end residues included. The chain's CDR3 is CASSEALSGDRI.

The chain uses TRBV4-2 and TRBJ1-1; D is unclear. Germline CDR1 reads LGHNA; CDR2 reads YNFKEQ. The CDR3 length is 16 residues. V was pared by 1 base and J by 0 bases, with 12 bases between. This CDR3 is CASSQGTSLMNTEAFF. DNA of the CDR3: TGTGCCAGCAGCCAAGGAACCAGTCTGATGAACACTGAAGCTTTCTTT.

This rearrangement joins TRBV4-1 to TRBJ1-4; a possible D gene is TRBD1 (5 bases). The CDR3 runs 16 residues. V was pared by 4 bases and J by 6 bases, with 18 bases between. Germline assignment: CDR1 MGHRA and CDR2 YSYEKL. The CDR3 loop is CASSRGPGLGYEKLFF. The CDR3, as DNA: TGCGCCAGCAGCCGGGGCCCGGGACTAGGATATGAAAAACTGTTTTTT.

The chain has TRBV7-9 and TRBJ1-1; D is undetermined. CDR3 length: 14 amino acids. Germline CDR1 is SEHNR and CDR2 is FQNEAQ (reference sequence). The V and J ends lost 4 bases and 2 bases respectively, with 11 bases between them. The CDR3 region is CASSSNSVNTEAFF. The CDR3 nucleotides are TGTGCCAGCAGCTCAAACAGCGTTAACACTGAAGCTTTCTTT.

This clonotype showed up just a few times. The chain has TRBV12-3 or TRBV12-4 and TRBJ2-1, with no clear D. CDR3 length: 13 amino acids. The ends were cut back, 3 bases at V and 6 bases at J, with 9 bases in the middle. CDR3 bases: TGTGCCAGCAGTTTGAACCTGGCCAATGAGCAGTTCTTC. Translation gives CASSLNLANEQFF.

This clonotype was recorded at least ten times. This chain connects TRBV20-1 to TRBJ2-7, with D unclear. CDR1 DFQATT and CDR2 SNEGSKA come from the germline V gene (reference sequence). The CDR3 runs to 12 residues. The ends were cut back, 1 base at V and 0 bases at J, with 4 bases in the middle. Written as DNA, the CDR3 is TGCAGTGCTAGAGGACGCTCCTACGAGCAGTACTTC. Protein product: CSARGRSYEQYF.

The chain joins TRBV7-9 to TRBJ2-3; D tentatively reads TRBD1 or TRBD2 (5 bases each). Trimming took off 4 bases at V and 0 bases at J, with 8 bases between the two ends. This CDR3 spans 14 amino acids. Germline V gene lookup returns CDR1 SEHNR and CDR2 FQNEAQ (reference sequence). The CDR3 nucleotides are TGTGCCAGCAGCTGGGGGACGAGCACAGATACGCAGTATTTT. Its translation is CASSWGTSTDTQYF.